This section outlines one TCR beta chain sequence together with its context. Its antigen is still unknown. The tumor samples were collected prior to definitive surgery or chemotherapy. The entry originates in a study of high-grade serous ovarian cancer treatment subgroups. Study details: Mean per sample: about 15,000 reads, around 7,100 unique TCR beta rearrangements. Findings of the study overall: Same-patient tumor repertoires overlapped at roughly 0.1 to 0.85; different patients barely overlapped. TCR clonal relatedness correlated positively with neoantigen level. Only CDR3 was analyzed; CDR1 and CDR2 were not.

V was clipped by 0 bases and J by 3 bases, with 6 bases between them. In germline, CDR1 is SGHRS, CDR2 YFSETQ. The CDR3 is 14 amino acids. The method was immunoSEQ multiplex PCR; TCRdb's version includes in-frame clones alone and lacks a portion of them. The table shows about 7,700 clones, with approximately 70% occurring only once. The clonotype comes from a human donor with high-grade serous ovarian cancer. Sequenced input: tumor tissue. The gene calls are TRBV5-1 and TRBJ2-2; weak D call: TRBD1 (5 bases). The CDR3 coding sequence is TGCGCCAGCAGCTTGGGACAGTACACCGGGGAGCTGTTTTTT. It translates to CASSLGQYTGELFF.